This TCR beta chain was observed in a study of shared clonotypes between healthy human individuals (dated by TCRdb to about 2020). Turning to the overall study: Two women and three men aged 18 to 49 years were included in the cohort. Each donor's leukapheresis produced roughly between roughly 0.94 and 9.5 billion PBMCs. Libraries were prepared and TCR repertoires were sequenced by different laboratories using diverse techniques, in order to increase sequencing depth and limit assay-specific biases. For each donor, CD4 naive and CD4 memory were each run on three plates, CD8 naive on two plates, and CD8 memory on one plate. To estimate repertoire size and how much clonotypes are shared between individuals, the study performed deep sequencing of blood TCR repertoires from roughly five healthy adults.

Turning to this clone: Its antigen is currently not known. Base qualities are missing; no much larger clone stands one base away.

For the CD8 naive samples, CD45RO-negative cells were positively selected for CCR7, yielding a CD45RA+CCR7+ population from which TemRA cells were excluded. The donors were healthy, HIV-negative adults who had no recently reported acute infections or vaccinations. Only Caucasian adults living in Nashville, Tennessee, USA were represented among the donors. Blood was obtained by leukapheresis, after which PBMCs were separated by Ficoll-Histopaque density gradient centrifugation and cryopreserved in liquid nitrogen vapor phase. Analytical flow cytometry was used to check the purity and quantity of every magnetically sorted T cell population. From each sorted fraction, genomic DNA was isolated and quantified by UV absorbance on a Nanodrop 2000c. Using the deep immunoSEQ assay, TCR CDR3 regions were amplified from genomic DNA by multiplex PCR. Genomic DNA extracted from each cell subset was distributed evenly over all wells of several immunoSEQ 96-well plates, and each plate served as one replicate. For sorted subsets, each replicate PCR was loaded with 200 to 250 ng genomic DNA, equivalent to roughly 30,000 T cell genomes. The purified libraries were quantified using a Qubit 3.0 fluorometer, sized with a Bioanalyzer 2100, and then quantified again using the KAPA Library Quantification kit. Each immunoSEQ 96-well plate was sequenced on its own single-read 150-cycle Illumina NextSeq 550 flow cell. The authors' pipeline ran thus. Because only junctional sequences without quality scores were contained in the immunoSEQ output, filtering matching that applied to full-length reads could not be performed. Sequences were annotated with PyIR, a Python wrapper for IgBLAST v1.9, using IMGT germline references to assign V/J genes and CDR3. Reads with weak V/J assignments (E-value above 1e-6), missing CDR3, stop codons, out-of-frame junctions, or ambiguous translated residues were removed. A V3J clonotype was defined by an identical inferred V gene, J gene, and CDR3 amino acid sequence. Percentage overlap between repertoires was calculated by dividing the number of shared unique clonotypes by the size of the smaller repertoire. Repertoire richness was assessed with RTK rarefaction, the Chao1 estimator, and Recon v2.1 estimates of unobserved clonotypes. Generation probabilities for all TCRbeta clonotypes obtained by the gDNA method from several donors were computed using OLGA. The immuneACCESS repertoire file appears here via TCRdb, limited to in-frame rearrangements. These files lack a portion of the clones; in checked studies, under half of the deficit traces to unresolved V genes, and the cause of the others is not known. The D gene and trimming were derived from the DNA, and the V and J assignments and clone size from that table. The sample includes some 2 million clones, with about 95% observed a single time. Jointly, the top ten make up around 1.1% of the sample.

The full study reports these points: The small number of donors limited the genetic and exposure-history diversity represented. Higher generation probabilities were observed for clonotypes shared by all four sorted-subset donors than for non-shared clonotypes. When a handful of donors were compared, the shared fraction of clonotypes was 5% to 6.5% for naive CD4, around 4% for naive CD8, 2% to 2.5% for memory CD4, and 0.4% for memory CD8. Sampling was restricted to blood, and TCR repertoires in tissue are likely to differ from TCR repertoires in blood. Incomplete sequencing was indicated by rarefaction of sorted-subset datasets, despite the large sequencing depth. Estimated clonotype richness was generally larger for naive than for memory subsets. Based on pairwise subsampling, the degree of clonotype sharing among donors was expected to be affected by sequencing depth.

Trimming leaves V shorter by 0 bases and J shorter by 5 bases, with the junction holding 4 bases beyond the gene matches. Spanning cysteine to phenylalanine, the CDR3 consists of 14 amino acids. The kept DNA is CDR3 alone, 42 bases in frame from the first base. Sequences SGDLS (CDR1) and YYNGEE (CDR2) are obtained from the germline V gene. The receptor's source is a man in his late teens or twenties in good health. Sequencing was performed on naive CD8+ T cells sorted from blood. The cell subset or site label corresponds to: CD45RA+CCR7+. The rearrangement combines TRBV9 with TRBJ2-5, and 7 junction bases match TRBD2. The DNA reads as follows: TGTGCCAGCAGCGTAGACGGGGGAGGGGAGACCCAGTACTTC. This is translated as CASSVDGGGETQYF. The reference TRBV9 and TRBJ2-5 proteins fill in what lies around the CDR3, so the full variable domain reads DSGVTQTPKHLITATGQRVTLRCSPRSGDLSVYWYQQSLDQGLQFLIQYYNGEERAKGNILERFSAQQFPDLHSELNLSSLELGDSALYFCASSVDGGGETQYFGPGTRLLVL.